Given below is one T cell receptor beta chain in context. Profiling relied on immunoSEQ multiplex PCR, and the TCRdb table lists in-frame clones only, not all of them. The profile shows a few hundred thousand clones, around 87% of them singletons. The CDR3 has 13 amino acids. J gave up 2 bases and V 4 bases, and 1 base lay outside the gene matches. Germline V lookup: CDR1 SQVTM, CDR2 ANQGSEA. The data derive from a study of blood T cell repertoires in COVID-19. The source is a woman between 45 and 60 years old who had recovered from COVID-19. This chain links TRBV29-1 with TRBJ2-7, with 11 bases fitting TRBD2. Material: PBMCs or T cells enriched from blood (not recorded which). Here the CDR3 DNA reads TGCAGCGTTGTGACTAGCGGGACCTACGAGCAGTACTTC. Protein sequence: CSVVTSGTYEQYF.